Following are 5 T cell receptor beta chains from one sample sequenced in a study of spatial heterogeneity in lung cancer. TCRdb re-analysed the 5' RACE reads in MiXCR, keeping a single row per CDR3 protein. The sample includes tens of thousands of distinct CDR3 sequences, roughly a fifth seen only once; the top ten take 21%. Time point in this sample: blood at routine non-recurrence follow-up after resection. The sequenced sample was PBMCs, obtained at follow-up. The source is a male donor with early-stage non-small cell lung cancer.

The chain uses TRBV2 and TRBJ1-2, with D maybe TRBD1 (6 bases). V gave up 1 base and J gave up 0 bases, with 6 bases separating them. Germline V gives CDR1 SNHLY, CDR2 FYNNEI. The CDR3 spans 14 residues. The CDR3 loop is CASSEGDTNYGYTF. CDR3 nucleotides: TGTGCCAGCAGTGAAGGGGACACTAACTATGGCTACACCTTC.

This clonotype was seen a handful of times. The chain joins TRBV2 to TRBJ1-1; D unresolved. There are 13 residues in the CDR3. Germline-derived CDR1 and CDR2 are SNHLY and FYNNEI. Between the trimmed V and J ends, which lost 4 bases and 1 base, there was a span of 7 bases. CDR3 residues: CASSVNRNTEAFF. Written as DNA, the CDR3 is TGTGCCAGCAGTGTCAACAGGAACACTGAAGCTTTCTTT.

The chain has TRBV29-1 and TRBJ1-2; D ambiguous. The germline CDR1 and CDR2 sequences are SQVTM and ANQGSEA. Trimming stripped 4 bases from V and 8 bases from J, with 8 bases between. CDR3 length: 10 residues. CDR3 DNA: TGCAGCGTTGCGGGGAAGGGCTACACCTTC. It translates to CSVAGKGYTF.

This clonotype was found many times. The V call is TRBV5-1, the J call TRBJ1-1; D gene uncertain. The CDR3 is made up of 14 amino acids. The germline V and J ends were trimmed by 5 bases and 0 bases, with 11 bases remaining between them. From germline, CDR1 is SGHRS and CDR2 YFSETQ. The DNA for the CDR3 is TGCGCCAGCAGTGGGCAGATCATGAACACTGAAGCTTTCTTT. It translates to CASSGQIMNTEAFF.

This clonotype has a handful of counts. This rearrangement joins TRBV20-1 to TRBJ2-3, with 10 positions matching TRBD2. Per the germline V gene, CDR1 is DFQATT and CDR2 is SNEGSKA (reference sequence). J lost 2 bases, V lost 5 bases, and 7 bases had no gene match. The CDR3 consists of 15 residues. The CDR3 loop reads CSALTSGRPTDTQYF. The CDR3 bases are TGCAGTGCTTTGACTAGCGGGCGCCCCACAGATACGCAGTATTTT.